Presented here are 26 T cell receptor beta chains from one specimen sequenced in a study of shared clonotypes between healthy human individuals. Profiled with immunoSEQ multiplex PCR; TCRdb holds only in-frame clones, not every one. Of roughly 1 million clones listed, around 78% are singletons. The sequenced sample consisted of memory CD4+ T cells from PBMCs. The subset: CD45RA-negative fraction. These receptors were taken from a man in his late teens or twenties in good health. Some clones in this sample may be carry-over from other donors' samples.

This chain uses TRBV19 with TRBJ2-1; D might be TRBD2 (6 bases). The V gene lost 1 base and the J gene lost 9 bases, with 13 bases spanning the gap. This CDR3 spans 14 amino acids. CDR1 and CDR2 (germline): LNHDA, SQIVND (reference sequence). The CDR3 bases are TGTGCCAGTAGTATAGCATTGCGGGAATTTGAGCAGTTCTTC. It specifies CASSIALREFEQFF.

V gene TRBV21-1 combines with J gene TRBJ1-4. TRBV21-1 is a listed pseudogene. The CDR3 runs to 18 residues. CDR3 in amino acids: CASSKWGALRRTNEKLFF. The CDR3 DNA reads TGTGCCAGCAGCAAATGGGGGGCGCTGAGACGAACTAATGAAAAACTGTTTTTT.

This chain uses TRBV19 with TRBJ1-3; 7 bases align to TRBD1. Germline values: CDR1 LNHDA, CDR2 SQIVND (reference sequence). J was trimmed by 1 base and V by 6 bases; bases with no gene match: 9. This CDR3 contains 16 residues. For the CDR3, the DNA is TGTGCCAGTAGCAGACAGGGAGCAAGTTCTGGAAACACCATATATTTT. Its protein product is CASSRQGASSGNTIYF.

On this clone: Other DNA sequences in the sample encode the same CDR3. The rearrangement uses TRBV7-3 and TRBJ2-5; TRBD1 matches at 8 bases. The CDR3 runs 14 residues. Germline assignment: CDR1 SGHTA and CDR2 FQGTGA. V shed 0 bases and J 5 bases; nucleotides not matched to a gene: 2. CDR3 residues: CASSLTGQGETQYF. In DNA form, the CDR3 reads TGTGCCAGCAGCTTAACCGGACAGGGTGAGACCCAGTACTTC.

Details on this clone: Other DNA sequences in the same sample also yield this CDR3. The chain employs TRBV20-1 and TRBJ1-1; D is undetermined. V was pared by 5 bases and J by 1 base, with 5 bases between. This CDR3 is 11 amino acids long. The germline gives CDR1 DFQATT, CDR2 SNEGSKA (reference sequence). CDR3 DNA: TGCAGTGCTCGGAGGAACACTGAAGCTTTCTTT. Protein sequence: CSARRNTEAFF.

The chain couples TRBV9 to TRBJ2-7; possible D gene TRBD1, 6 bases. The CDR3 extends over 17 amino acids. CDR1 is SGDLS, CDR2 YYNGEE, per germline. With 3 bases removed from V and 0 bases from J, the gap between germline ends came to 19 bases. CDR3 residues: CASSADATGPLSYEQYF. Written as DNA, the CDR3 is TGTGCCAGCAGCGCAGACGCGACAGGACCACTCTCCTACGAGCAGTACTTC.

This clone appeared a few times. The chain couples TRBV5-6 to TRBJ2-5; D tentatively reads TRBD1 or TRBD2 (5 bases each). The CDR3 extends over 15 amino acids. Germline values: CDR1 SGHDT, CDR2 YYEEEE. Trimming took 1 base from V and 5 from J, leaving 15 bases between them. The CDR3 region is CASSLWGSRVETQYF. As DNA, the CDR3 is TGTGCCAGCAGCTTGTGGGGGAGTAGGGTGGAGACCCAGTACTTC.

In DNA, the CDR3 is TGTGCCAGTAGTATGGACGGGGGCAATCAGCCCCAGCATTTT. Its protein is CASSMDGGNQPQHF. The V call is TRBV19, the J call TRBJ1-5, with no clear D. Germline V gene data show CDR1 as LNHDA and CDR2 as SQIVND (reference sequence). This CDR3 has 14 amino acids. V was cut by 3 bases and J by 2 bases, with 8 bases left in between.

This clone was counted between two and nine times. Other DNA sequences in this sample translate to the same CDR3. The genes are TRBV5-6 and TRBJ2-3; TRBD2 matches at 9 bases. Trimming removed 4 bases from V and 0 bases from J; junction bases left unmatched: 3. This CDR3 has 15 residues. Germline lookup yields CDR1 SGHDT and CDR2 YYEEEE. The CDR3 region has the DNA TGTGCCAGCAGCAGACTAGCGGATAGCACAGATACGCAGTATTTT. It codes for CASSRLADSTDTQYF.

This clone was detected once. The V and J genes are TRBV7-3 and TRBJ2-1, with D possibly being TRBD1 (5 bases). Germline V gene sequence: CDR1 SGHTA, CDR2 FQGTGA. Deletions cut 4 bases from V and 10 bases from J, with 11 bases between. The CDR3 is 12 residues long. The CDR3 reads CASSSRAGEQFF. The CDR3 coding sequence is TGTGCCAGCAGCTCCAGGGCAGGCGAGCAGTTCTTC.

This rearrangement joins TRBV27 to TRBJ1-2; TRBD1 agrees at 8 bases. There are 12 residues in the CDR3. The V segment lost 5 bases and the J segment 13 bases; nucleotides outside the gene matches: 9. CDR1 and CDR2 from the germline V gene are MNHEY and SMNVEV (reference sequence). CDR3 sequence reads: CASSTSGTGCTF. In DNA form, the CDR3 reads TGTGCCAGCAGTACATCCGGGACAGGATGCACCTTC.

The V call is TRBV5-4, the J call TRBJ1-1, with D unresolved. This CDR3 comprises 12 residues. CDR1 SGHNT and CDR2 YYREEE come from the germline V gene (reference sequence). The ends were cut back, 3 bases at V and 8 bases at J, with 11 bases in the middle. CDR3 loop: CASSSRLMEAFF. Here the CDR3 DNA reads TGTGCCAGCAGCTCCAGGTTAATGGAAGCTTTCTTT. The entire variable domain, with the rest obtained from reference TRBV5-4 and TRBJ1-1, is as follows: ETGVTQSPTHLIKTRGQQVTLRCSSQSGHNTVSWYQQALGQGPQFIFQYYREEENGRGNFPPRFSGLQFPNYSSELNVNALELDDSALYLCASSSRLMEAFFGQGTRLTVV.

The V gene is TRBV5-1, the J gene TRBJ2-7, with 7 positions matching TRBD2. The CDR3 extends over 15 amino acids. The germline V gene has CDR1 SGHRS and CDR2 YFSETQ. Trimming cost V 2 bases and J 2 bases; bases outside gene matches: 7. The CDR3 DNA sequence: TGCGCCAGCAGCTTTTTCGGCGGGGGAACCTACGAGCAGTACTTC. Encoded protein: CASSFFGGGTYEQYF.

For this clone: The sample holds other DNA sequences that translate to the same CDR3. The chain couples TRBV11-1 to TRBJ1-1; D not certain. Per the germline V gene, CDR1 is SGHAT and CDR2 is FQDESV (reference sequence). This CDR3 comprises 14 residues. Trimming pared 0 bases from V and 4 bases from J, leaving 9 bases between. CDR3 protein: CASSLARGPTEAFF. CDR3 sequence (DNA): TGTGCCAGCAGCTTAGCTCGGGGTCCCACTGAAGCTTTCTTT.

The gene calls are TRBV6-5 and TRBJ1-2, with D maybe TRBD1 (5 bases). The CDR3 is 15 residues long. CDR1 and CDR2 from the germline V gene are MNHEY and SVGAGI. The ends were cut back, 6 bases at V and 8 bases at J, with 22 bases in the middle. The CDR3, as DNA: TGTGCCAGCAGCCCAGTGTCAGGGACGGTGAGGGGCTACACCTTC. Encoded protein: CASSPVSGTVRGYTF.

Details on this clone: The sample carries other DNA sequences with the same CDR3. This CDR3 is CASSLGPAANEKLFF. The CDR3, as DNA: TGCGCCAGCAGCCTTGGGCCCGCAGCTAATGAAAAACTGTTTTTT. The rearrangement links TRBV5-1 to TRBJ1-4; D ambiguous. This CDR3 spans 15 amino acids. Trimming left V 4 bases short and J 3 bases short, with 13 bases between. Germline CDR1 and CDR2: SGHRS and YFSETQ.

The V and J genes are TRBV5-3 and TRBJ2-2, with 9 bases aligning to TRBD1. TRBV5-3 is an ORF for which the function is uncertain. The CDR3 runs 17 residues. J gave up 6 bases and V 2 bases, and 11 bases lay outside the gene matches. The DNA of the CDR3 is TGTGCCAGAAGCTTACGTGCGGGACAGGGCGGGTCCGGGGAGCTGTTTTTT. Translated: CARSLRAGQGGSGELFF.

This CDR3 is CASSLEADTEAFF. The CDR3 nucleotides are TGTGCCAGCAGCTTAGAGGCAGATACTGAAGCTTTCTTT. V gene TRBV11-3 combines with J gene TRBJ1-1; D unclear. CDR1 is SGHNT, CDR2 YENEEA, per germline. Trimming removed 0 bases at V and 5 bases at J, with 7 bases between. The CDR3 has 13 amino acids.

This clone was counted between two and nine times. The CDR3 DNA is TGTGCCAGCAGTTTTGGGGGATTAGAGACCCAGTACTTC. Translation gives CASSFGGLETQYF. V and J are TRBV5-4 and TRBJ2-5; D may match TRBD1 or TRBD2 (5 bases each). The CDR3 is 13 residues long. V was trimmed by 5 bases and J by 4 bases, leaving 12 bases between them. Germline values: CDR1 SGHNT, CDR2 YYREEE (reference sequence).

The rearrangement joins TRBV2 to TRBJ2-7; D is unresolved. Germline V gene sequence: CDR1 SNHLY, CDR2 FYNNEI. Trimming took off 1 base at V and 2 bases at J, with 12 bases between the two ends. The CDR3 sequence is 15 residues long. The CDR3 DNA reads TGTGCCAGCAGTGAAGACGAAGGGCAGCCCTACGAGCAGTACTTC. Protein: CASSEDEGQPYEQYF.

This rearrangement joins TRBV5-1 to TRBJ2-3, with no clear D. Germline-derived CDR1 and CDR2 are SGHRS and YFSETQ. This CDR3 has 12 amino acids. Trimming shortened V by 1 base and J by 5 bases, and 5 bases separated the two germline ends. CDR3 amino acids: CASSLQEDTQYF. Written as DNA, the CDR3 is TGCGCCAGCAGCTTGCAGGAAGATACGCAGTATTTT.

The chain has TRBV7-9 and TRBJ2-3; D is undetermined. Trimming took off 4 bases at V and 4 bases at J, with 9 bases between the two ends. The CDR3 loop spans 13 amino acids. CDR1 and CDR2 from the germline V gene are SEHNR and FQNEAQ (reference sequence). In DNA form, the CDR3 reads TGTGCCAGCAGCTGGGCACCCCCAGATACGCAGTATTTT. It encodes CASSWAPPDTQYF.

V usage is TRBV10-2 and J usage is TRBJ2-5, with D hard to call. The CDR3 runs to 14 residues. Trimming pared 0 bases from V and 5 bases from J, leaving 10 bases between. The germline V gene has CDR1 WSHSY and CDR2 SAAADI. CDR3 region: CASSESRSSETQYF. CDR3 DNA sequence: TGCGCCAGCAGTGAGTCCCGAAGTTCTGAGACCCAGTACTTC.

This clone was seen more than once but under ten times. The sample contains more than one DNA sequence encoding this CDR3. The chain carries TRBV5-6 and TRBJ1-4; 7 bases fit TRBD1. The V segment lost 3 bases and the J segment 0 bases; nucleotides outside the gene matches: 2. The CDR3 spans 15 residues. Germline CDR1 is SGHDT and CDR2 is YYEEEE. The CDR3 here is CASSSTGATNEKLFF. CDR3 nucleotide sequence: TGTGCCAGCAGCTCAACAGGGGCAACTAATGAAAAACTGTTTTTT.

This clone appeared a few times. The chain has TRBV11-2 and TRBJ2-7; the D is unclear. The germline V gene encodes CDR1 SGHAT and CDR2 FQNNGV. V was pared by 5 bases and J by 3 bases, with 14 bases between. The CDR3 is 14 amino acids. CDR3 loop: CASSPMGVGYEQYF. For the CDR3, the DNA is TGTGCCAGCAGCCCGATGGGCGTCGGCTACGAGCAGTACTTC.

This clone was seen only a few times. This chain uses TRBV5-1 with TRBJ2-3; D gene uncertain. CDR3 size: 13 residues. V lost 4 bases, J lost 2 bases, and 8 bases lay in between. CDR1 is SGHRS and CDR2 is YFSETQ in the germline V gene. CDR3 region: CASSPPLTDTQYF. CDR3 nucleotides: TGCGCCAGCAGCCCTCCCCTCACAGATACGCAGTATTTT.